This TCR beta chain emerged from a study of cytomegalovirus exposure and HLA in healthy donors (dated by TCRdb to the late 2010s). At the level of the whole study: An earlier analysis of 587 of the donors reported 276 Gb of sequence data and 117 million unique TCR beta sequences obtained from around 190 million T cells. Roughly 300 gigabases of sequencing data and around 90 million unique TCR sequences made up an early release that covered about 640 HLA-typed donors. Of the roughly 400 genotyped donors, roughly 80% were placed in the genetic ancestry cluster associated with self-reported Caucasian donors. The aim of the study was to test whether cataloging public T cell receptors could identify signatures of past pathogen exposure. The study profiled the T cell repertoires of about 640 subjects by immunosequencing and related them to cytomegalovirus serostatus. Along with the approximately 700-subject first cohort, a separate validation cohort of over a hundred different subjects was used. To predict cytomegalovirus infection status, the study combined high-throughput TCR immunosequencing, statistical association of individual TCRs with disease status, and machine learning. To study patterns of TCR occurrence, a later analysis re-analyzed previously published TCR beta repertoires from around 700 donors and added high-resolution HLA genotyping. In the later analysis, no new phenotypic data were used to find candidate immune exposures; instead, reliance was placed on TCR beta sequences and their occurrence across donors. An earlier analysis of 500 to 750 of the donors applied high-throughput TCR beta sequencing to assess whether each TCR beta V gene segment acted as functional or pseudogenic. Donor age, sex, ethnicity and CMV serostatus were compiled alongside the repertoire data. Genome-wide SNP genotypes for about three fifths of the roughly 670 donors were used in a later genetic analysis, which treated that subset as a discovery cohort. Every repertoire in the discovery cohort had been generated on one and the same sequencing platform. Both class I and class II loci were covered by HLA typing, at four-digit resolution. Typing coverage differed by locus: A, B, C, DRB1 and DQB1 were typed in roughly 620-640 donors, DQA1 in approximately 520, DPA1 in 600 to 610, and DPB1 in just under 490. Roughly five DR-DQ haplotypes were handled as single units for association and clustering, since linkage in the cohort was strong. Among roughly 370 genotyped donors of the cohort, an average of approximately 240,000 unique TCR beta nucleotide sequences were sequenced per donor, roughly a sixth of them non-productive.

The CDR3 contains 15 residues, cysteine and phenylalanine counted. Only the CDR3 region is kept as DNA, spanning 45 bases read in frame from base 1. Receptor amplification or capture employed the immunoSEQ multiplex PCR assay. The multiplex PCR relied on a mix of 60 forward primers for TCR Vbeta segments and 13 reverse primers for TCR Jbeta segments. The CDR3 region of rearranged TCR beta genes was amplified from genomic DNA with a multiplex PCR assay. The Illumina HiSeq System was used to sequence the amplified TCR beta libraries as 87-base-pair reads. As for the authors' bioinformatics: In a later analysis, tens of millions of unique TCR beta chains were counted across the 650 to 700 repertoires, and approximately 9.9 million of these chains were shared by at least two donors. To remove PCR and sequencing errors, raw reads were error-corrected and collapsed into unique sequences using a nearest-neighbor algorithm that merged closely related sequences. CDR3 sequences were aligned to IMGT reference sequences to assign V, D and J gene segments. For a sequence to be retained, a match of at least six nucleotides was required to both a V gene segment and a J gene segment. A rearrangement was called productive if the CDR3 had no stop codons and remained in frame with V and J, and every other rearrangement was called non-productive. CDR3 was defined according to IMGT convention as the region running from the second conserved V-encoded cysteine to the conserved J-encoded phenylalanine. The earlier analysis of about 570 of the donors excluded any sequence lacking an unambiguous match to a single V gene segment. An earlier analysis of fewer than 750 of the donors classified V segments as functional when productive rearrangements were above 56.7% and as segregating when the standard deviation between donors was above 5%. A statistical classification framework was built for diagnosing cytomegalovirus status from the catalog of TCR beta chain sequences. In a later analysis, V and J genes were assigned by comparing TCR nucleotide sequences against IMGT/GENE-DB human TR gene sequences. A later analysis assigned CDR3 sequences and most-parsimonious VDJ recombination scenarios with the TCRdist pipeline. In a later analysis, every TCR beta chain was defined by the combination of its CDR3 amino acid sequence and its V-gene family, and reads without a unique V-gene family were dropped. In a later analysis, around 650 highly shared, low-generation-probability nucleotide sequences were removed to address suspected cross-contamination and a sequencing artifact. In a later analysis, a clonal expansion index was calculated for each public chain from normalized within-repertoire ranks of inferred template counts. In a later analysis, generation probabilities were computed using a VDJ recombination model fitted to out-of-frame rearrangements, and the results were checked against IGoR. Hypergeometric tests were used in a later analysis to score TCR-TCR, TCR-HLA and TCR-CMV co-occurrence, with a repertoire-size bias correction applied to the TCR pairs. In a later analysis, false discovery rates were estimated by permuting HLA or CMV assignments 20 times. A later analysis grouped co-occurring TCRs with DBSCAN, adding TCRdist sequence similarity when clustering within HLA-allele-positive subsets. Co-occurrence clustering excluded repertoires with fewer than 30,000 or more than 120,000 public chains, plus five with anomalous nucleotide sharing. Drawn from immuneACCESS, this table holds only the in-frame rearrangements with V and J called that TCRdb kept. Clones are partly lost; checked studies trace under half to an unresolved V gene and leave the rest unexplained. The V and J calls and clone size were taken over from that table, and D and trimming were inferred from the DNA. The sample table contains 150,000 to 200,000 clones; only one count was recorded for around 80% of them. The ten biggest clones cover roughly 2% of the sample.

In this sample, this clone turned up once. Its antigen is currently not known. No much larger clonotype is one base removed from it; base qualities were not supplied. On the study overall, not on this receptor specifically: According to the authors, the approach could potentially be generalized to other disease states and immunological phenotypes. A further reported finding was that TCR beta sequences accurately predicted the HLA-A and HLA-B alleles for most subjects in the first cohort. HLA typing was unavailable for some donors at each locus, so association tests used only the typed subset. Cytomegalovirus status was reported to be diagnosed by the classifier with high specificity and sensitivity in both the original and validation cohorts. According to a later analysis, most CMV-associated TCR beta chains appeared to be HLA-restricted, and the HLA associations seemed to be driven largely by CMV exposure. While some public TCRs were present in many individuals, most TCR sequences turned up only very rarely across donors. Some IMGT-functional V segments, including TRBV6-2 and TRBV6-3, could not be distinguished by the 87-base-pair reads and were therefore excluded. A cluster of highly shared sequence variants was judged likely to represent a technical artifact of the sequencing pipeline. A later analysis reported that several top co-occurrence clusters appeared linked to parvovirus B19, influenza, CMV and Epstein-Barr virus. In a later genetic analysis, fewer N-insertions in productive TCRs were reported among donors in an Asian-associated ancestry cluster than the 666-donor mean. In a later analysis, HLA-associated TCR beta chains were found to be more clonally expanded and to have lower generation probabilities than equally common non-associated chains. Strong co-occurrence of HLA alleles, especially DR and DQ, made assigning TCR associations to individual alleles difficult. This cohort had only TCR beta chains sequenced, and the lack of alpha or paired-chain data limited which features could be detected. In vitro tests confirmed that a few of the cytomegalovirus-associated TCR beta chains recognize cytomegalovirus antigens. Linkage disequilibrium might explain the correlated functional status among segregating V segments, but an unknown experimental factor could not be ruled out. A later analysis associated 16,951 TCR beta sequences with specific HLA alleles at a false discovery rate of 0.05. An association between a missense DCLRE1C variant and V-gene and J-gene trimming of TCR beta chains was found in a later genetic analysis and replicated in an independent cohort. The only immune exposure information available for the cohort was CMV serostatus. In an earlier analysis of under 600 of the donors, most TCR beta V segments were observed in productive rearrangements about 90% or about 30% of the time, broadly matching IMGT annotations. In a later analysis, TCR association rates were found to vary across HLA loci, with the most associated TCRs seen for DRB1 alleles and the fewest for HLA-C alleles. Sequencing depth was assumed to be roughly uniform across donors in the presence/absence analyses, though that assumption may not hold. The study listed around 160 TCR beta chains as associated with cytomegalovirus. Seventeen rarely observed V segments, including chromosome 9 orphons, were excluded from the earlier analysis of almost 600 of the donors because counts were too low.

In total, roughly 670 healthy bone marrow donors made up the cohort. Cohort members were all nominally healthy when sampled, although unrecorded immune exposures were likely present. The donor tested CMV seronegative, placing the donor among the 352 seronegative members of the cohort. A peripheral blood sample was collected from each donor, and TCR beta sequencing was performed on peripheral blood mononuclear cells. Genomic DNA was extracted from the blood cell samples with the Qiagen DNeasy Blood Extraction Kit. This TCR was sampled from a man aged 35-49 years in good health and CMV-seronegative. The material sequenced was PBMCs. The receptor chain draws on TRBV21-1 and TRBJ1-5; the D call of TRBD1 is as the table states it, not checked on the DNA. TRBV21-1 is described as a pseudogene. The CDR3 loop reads CASSPRGQLDQPQHF. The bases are TGTGCCAGCAGCCCCAGGGGACAACTAGATCAGCCCCAGCATTTT.